Included here is one T cell receptor (beta chain) sequence, with context. This sample was taken from a study of T cell changes during pregnancy in multiple sclerosis. Using immunoSEQ multiplex PCR, the repertoire was profiled, and TCRdb retains in-frame clones only, with some absent. The data show some 70,000 clones, with roughly 92% seen just once and under 3.5% held by the top ten. V lost 6 bases to trimming and J lost 7 bases, with 27 bases between them. This CDR3 contains 17 residues. Germline lookup yields CDR1 SNHLY and CDR2 FYNNEI. This chain uses TRBV2 with TRBJ1-2; TRBD1 might be the D (6 bases). This TCR was recovered from a female donor in good health, enrolled as a control in a pregnancy study. Source: CD8+ T cells from peripheral blood mononuclear cells, taken in the third trimester of pregnancy. CDR3 residues: CASSDTISYRDEGGYTF. The CDR3 DNA is TGTGCCAGCAGCGATACCATAAGCTACAGGGATGAAGGTGGCTACACCTTC.